This is a list of T cell receptor beta chains from one sample in a study of blood T cell repertoires in COVID-19. The repertoire was sequenced with immunoSEQ multiplex PCR; TCRdb's copy has only in-frame clones and lacks some. Of 200,000 to 250,000 clones in the sample, about 90% were seen once. The sequencing sample was made of peripheral blood. The receptors here all came from a man aged 55 to 70 with COVID-19, enrolled during active disease. Both conserved end residues are part of each CDR3. A D gene is named only where the DNA matches it firmly. Expanded clones are given a class, and other clones once, few, many or no size at all.

v_gene	j_gene	abundance	d_gene	CDR3nt	CDR3aa
TRBV30	TRBJ1-5	-	-	TGTGCCTGGAGTGTAACGGGGAGCGGTAATCAGCCCCAGCATTTT	CAWSVTGSGNQPQHF
TRBV2	TRBJ2-1	once	-	TGTGCCAGCACTCGGACTTACAATGAGCAGTTCTTC	CASTRTYNEQFF
TRBV18	TRBJ1-4	few	-	TGTGCCAGCTCACCACAGGGGCTGGGGGCTGAAAAACTGTTTTTT	CASSPQGLGAEKLFF
TRBV20-1	TRBJ2-1	-	TRBD2	TGCAGTTGCGGGGGGCGTAATGAGCAGTTCTTC	CSCGGRNEQFF
TRBV10-3	TRBJ2-2	-	TRBD1	TGTGCCATCAGTGGAACAGGGGCGATCGGGGAGCTGTTTTTT	CAISGTGAIGELFF
TRBV9	TRBJ1-2	once	-	TGTGCCAGCAGCGTAGGGAGTACCGGGGACTATGGCTACACCTTC	CASSVGSTGDYGYTF
TRBV18	TRBJ1-1	-	-	TGTGCCAGCTCACCACAGGCGGGATCTGAAGCTTTCTTT	CASSPQAGSEAFF
TRBV28	TRBJ2-2	-	TRBD2	TGTGCCACTACCGGGGGGGACTCGAACACCGGGGAGCTGTTTTTT	CATTGGDSNTGELFF
TRBV28	TRBJ2-5	-	TRBD2	TGTGCCAGCAGTTTATCGCGGGGCGGGGGTGAAGAGACCCAGTACTTC	CASSLSRGGGEETQYF
TRBV5-1	TRBJ2-5	-	-	TGCGCCAGCAGCTTGGACGGCAGGGCAGAGACCCAGTACTTC	CASSLDGRAETQYF
TRBV12-5	TRBJ2-3	-	TRBD2	TGTGCTAGTGGTTTGGGGACTAGCGGGGTAACGCAGTATTTT	CASGLGTSGVTQYF
TRBV11-2	TRBJ2-7	-	-	TGTGCCAGCAGCTTAGCCCTTAGCGGCACCTACGAGCAGTACTTC	CASSLALSGTYEQYF
TRBV7-6	TRBJ1-6	-	TRBD1	TGTGCCAGCAGCTATGGACAGGGGAGGAATTCACCCCTCCACTTT	CASSYGQGRNSPLHF
TRBV7-2	TRBJ2-2	once	TRBD2	TGTGCCAGCAGCAGGGGTCTAGCGGGAGTTACCGGGGAGCTGTTTTTT	CASSRGLAGVTGELFF
TRBV27	TRBJ1-5	-	TRBD1	TGTGCCAGCACCACGCAGGGGGCGCAGAGCAATCAGCCCCAGCATTTT	CASTTQGAQSNQPQHF
TRBV5-5	TRBJ2-2	-	-	TGTGCCAGCAGCTTGGAAGGGGTTTCGACCGGGGAGCTGTTTTTT	CASSLEGVSTGELFF
TRBV9	TRBJ1-1	once	-	TGTGCCAGCAGCGTCACTCTCCCTGGTAAAGCTTTCTTT	CASSVTLPGKAFF
TRBV19	TRBJ2-2	-	TRBD1	TGTGCCAGTAGTACGGGACAGACCTCGAACACCGGGGAGCTGTTTTTT	CASSTGQTSNTGELFF
TRBV28	TRBJ2-7	-	TRBD2	TGTCCCTGTCGGACTAGCGGGAGCCACTCCCTCGCGCCCTACGAGCAGTACTTC	CPCRTSGSHSLAPYEQYF
TRBV2	TRBJ1-4	-	TRBD1	TGTGCCAGCAGGGGACAGGGAATTGCTAATGAAAAACTGTTTTTT	CASRGQGIANEKLFF
TRBV7-2	TRBJ1-3	-	-	TGTGCCAGCAGCTTCTCGGGGACTGGAAACACCATATATTTT	CASSFSGTGNTIYF
TRBV6-5	TRBJ1-2	-	-	TGTGCCAGCAGAACCCAGGGCTATGGCTACACCTTC	CASRTQGYGYTF
TRBV7-9	TRBJ1-3	-	TRBD1	TGTGCCAGCAGCTCCTCCGGGACAGCGGGCGACACCATATATTTT	CASSSSGTAGDTIYF
TRBV2	TRBJ1-1	-	-	TGTGCCAGCAGGCGAGCTCAGGGGAACACTGAAGCTTTCTTT	CASRRAQGNTEAFF
TRBV3-1/TRBV3-2	TRBJ1-1	-	-	TGTGCCAGCAGCCAAGATGGCGGTGTCGCTGAAGCTTTCTTT	CASSQDGGVAEAFF
TRBV19	TRBJ2-2	-	-	TGTGCCAGTAGATTTCGAGGGACAAACACCGGGGAGCTGTTTTTT	CASRFRGTNTGELFF
TRBV7-2	TRBJ2-1	-	TRBD2	TGTGCCAGCAGCAGATCCGGGACTAGCGGGAGAAATGAGCAGTTCTTC	CASSRSGTSGRNEQFF
TRBV29-1	TRBJ1-1	once	-	TGCAGCGCCTGGAGCCTCCTGAACACTGAAGCTTTCTTT	CSAWSLLNTEAFF
TRBV5-1	TRBJ2-5	-	-	TGCGCCAGCAGCTTGGCCGGAGGGATCCAAGAGACCCAGTACTTC	CASSLAGGIQETQYF
TRBV29-1	TRBJ1-2	-	TRBD1	TGCAGCGCCAGGACAGGGGGTTCGTATGGCTACACCTTC	CSARTGGSYGYTF
TRBV19	TRBJ1-2	-	TRBD1	TGTGCCAGTAGTCAAGGGGGACAGCTCTATGGCTACACCTTC	CASSQGGQLYGYTF
TRBV28	TRBJ2-7	-	-	TGTGCCAGCAGTGGGAGCTACGAGCAGTACTTC	CASSGSYEQYF
TRBV18	TRBJ1-5	-	-	TGTGCCAGCTCACCATCGGAAAACAGGGATCAGCCCCAGCATTTT	CASSPSENRDQPQHF
TRBV9	TRBJ1-1	-	-	TGTGCCAGCAGCGTAGGGCCGGGAGTTGGGACTGAAGCTTTCTTT	CASSVGPGVGTEAFF
TRBV7-9	TRBJ2-3	-	-	TGTGCCAGCAGCTACCCCGGGAGAGATACGCAGTATTTT	CASSYPGRDTQYF
TRBV19	TRBJ2-3	-	-	TGTGCCAGTAGTACCTCTAGCACAGATACGCAGTATTTT	CASSTSSTDTQYF
TRBV18	TRBJ2-3	-	TRBD2	TGTGCCAGCTCACCATTCTCCAGACTAGCGGGAGAGGGCACAGATACGCAGTATTTT	CASSPFSRLAGEGTDTQYF
TRBV2	TRBJ2-1	-	-	TGTGCCAGCAAATCCGGGAGCGGGTTGTACAATGAGCAGTTCTTC	CASKSGSGLYNEQFF
TRBV5-8	TRBJ2-7	-	-	TGTGCCAGCAGCCAGATAACAGGGTCGGCCTACGAGCAGTACTTC	CASSQITGSAYEQYF
TRBV4-2	TRBJ2-2	once	TRBD2	TGTGCCACTCAGCCCGGGGGATTAGCGGGAAGGAACGGGGAGCTGTTTTTT	CATQPGGLAGRNGELFF
TRBV19	TRBJ2-1	-	-	TGTGCCAGTAGCTCCGGGAGCGGACCCAATGAGCAGTTCTTC	CASSSGSGPNEQFF
TRBV27	TRBJ1-6	-	TRBD1	TGTGCCAGCAGTTCGGACAGGGCTGAACCCCTCCACTTT	CASSSDRAEPLHF
TRBV3-1/TRBV3-2	TRBJ1-6	once	-	TGTGCCAGCAGACATTCCGGGACATCTCTTTCTTCACCCCTCCACTTT	CASRHSGTSLSSPLHF
TRBV11-3	TRBJ2-7	-	TRBD2	TGTGCCAGCAGCCCGGGAGGGGGACACTACGAGCAGTACTTC	CASSPGGGHYEQYF
TRBV30	TRBJ1-5	-	TRBD1	TGTGCCTGGAGTGTGGTAGGGGGCGATCAGCCCCAGCATTTT	CAWSVVGGDQPQHF
TRBV3-1/TRBV3-2	TRBJ2-7	-	-	TGTGCCAGCAGCCAAGTCGCCGGGACTCCTCTCTACGAGCAGTACTTC	CASSQVAGTPLYEQYF
TRBV10-3	TRBJ2-7	-	-	TGTGCCATCAGTGAGTCGACCCAGGGTTATAGGGGCAAAAACTTC	CAISESTQGYRGKNF
TRBV5-6	TRBJ2-7	-	-	TGTGCCAGCAGCTTAGCAGGCCTATACGAGCAGTACTTC	CASSLAGLYEQYF
TRBV27	TRBJ1-1	-	-	TGTGCCAGCAGTCTCGTCATTGGGGCCACTGAAGCTTTCTTT	CASSLVIGATEAFF
TRBV6-6	TRBJ1-6	-	-	TGTGCCAGCAGTTACCAACAACCTAATTCACCCCTCCACTTT	CASSYQQPNSPLHF
TRBV7-2	TRBJ1-5	-	TRBD1	TGTGCCAGCAGCCCACCACGGACAGGGGGCGATCAGCCCCAGCATTTT	CASSPPRTGGDQPQHF
TRBV6-6	TRBJ2-5	-	TRBD1	TGTGCCAGCAGTCAGACAGGGGGACAAGAGACCCAGTACTTC	CASSQTGGQETQYF
TRBV27	TRBJ2-7	-	-	TGTGCCAGCAGTCCGGTCCAGGGTCGCAACGAGCAGTACTTC	CASSPVQGRNEQYF
TRBV19	TRBJ2-1	-	TRBD2	TGTGCCAGTAGTATAGGTCCTAGCGGATACAATGAGCAGTTCTTC	CASSIGPSGYNEQFF
TRBV19	TRBJ2-7	-	-	TGTGCCAGTAGTTATACAGGGTCATATTCCTACGAGCAGTACTTC	CASSYTGSYSYEQYF
TRBV7-8	TRBJ1-1	-	-	TGTGCCAGCAGCACCAGACAGGAAGCTTTCTTT	CASSTRQEAFF
TRBV6-4	TRBJ2-1	-	-	TGTGCCAGCTCCCGGCGAGGGGGTTCCTACAATGAGCAGTTCTTC	CASSRRGGSYNEQFF
TRBV4-1	TRBJ2-7	-	TRBD2	TGCGCCAGCAGCCAAGTAGCGGGTACAAGCTACGAGCAGTACTTC	CASSQVAGTSYEQYF
TRBV28	TRBJ1-4	-	-	TGTGCCAGCAGTTTGATGGGGCCAGATGAAAAACTGTTTTTT	CASSLMGPDEKLFF